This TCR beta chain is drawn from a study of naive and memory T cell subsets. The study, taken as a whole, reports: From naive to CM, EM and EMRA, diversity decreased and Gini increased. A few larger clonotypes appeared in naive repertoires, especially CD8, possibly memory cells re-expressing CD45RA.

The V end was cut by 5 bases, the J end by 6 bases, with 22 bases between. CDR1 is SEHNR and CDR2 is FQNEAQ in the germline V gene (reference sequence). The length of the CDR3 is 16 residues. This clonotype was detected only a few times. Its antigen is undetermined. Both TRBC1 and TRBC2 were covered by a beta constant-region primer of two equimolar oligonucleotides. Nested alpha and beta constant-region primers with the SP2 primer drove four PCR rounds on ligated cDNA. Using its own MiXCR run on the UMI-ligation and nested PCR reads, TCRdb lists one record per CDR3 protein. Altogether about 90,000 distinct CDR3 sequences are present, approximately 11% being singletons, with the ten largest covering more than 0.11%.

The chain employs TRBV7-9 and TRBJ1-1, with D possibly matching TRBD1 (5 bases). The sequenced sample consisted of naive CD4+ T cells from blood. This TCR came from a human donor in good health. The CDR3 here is CASSPTAGNVQSEAFF. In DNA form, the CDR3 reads TGTGCCAGCAGCCCGACCGCAGGGAACGTTCAATCTGAAGCTTTCTTT. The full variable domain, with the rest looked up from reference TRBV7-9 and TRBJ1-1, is DTGVSQNPRHKITKRGQNVTFRCDPISEHNRLYWYRQTLGQGPEFLTYFQNEAQLEKSRLLSDRFSAERPKGSFSTLEIQRTEQGDSAMYLCASSPTAGNVQSEAFFGQGTRLTVV.